Following are 21 T cell receptor beta chains from one sample sequenced in a study of cytomegalovirus exposure and HLA in healthy donors (dated by TCRdb to 2017 to 2019). Library preparation was by the immunoSEQ multiplex PCR assay. For the multiplex PCR, a mixture combining 60 forward primers for TCR Vbeta segments and 13 reverse primers for TCR Jbeta segments was used. The table was pulled from immuneACCESS by TCRdb, which kept in-frame rearrangements only. Such tables lose some clones; where checked, under half of the loss comes from unresolved V genes, and the rest has no known cause. The sample's table covers about 54,000 clones. Roughly 7.1% of the sample is held by the ten biggest clonotypes. The sequenced material came from PBMCs. These TCRs come from a woman between 40 and 55 years old in good health and CMV-seronegative.

V and J are TRBV7-2 and TRBJ2-1, with TRBD2 identical over 7 bases. Germline trimming cut 0 bases from V and 5 bases from J; bases unmatched to any gene: 4. The CDR3 is made up of 15 amino acids. From germline, CDR1 is SGHTA and CDR2 FQGNSA. CDR3 nucleotides: TGTGCCAGCAGCTTAGCGGGGGGGACTCACAATGAGCAGTTCTTC. Translation gives CASSLAGGTHNEQFF.

In DNA form, the CDR3 reads TGTGCCAGCAGCGTAGAGACAACAGGGGTATTTAATGAGCAGTTCTTC. Protein: CASSVETTGVFNEQFF. The chain recombines TRBV9 with TRBJ2-1; 7 bases fit TRBD1. Germline V gives CDR1 SGDLS, CDR2 YYNGEE. The trim removed 0 bases at V and 7 bases at J, leaving 10 bases unmatched. This CDR3 is 16 amino acids long.

The J gene is TRBJ2-7, the V gene TRBV6-5, with D possibly being TRBD2 (5 bases). Germline values: CDR1 MNHEY, CDR2 SVGAGI. V shed 6 bases and J shed 3 bases, with 6 bases lying between them. The CDR3 sequence is 11 residues long. CDR3 bases: TGTGCCAGCAGCCGGGACTACGAGCAGTACTTC. It codes for CASSRDYEQYF.

This chain uses TRBV6-5 with TRBJ1-2, with 7 bases aligning to TRBD1. This CDR3 has 13 amino acids. Germline V gene data show CDR1 as MNHEY and CDR2 as SVGAGI. With V trimmed by 6 bases and J by 5 bases, 6 bases remained unmatched. The CDR3 region is CASSRGTEYGYTF. The CDR3 coding sequence is TGTGCCAGCAGCCGAGGGACAGAATATGGCTACACCTTC.

The V call is TRBV7-6, the J call TRBJ2-3; 13 bases align to TRBD2. Germline V gene data show CDR1 as SGHVS and CDR2 as FNYEAQ. CDR3 length: 14 residues. J was trimmed by 6 bases and V by 10 bases; bases with no gene match: 7. The CDR3 spells CAIGTSGKSDTQYF. The CDR3 region has the DNA TGTGCCATCGGGACTAGCGGGAAATCCGATACGCAGTATTTT.

This sequence joins TRBV6-1 and TRBJ2-7; tentative D call: TRBD2 (8 bases). The length of the CDR3 is 16 residues. The germline gives CDR1 MNHNS, CDR2 SASEGT. Trimming removed 1 base at V and 5 bases at J, with 18 bases between. For the CDR3, the DNA is TGTGCCAGCAGTGAAGTGGGAGGGGGCGGGAGGAACGAGCAGTACTTC. Its translation is CASSEVGGGGRNEQYF.

The chain couples TRBV5-8 to TRBJ1-3, with D uncertain. The CDR3 totals 14 residues. CDR1 SGHTS and CDR2 YDEGEE come from the germline V gene. The germline V and J ends were trimmed by 0 bases and 2 bases, with 6 bases remaining between them. The CDR3 DNA is TGTGCCAGCAGCTTGGCCGGGACTGGAAACACCATATATTTT. It codes for CASSLAGTGNTIYF.

The chain couples TRBV27 to TRBJ2-7; 8 nucleotides align to TRBD1. Germline V gene sequence: CDR1 MNHEY, CDR2 SMNVEV (reference sequence). The ends lost 5 bases at V and 5 bases at J; junction bases unmatched: 5. There are 13 residues in the CDR3. The CDR3 coding sequence is TGTGCCAGCAGTAAAACAGGGGGACACGAGCAGTACTTC. Protein sequence: CASSKTGGHEQYF.

The rearrangement links TRBV7-6 to TRBJ2-7; 11 positions agree with TRBD2. The length of the CDR3 is 16 residues. V lost 4 bases and J lost 3; bases outside the gene matches: 8. Germline V CDR1 and CDR2: SGHVS, FNYEAQ. The CDR3 sequence: CASSSGLAETYYEQYF. The CDR3 DNA sequence: TGTGCCAGCAGCTCGGGACTAGCGGAAACTTACTACGAGCAGTACTTC.

The chain recombines TRBV18 with TRBJ2-1, with D unresolved. The CDR3 consists of 15 residues. CDR1 KGHSH and CDR2 LQKENI come from the germline V gene. Trimming cost V 3 bases and J 5 bases, with 14 bases left between them. CDR3: CASSPPLVGDNEQFF. CDR3 bases: TGTGCCAGCTCACCGCCCCTAGTCGGTGACAATGAGCAGTTCTTC.

CDR3 sequence: CATSRDLSRFDYGYTF. The CDR3 nucleotides read TGTGCCACCAGCAGAGATCTGTCCAGATTTGACTATGGCTACACCTTC. This chain joins TRBV15 and TRBJ1-2, with D unclear. CDR3 size: 16 residues. In germline, CDR1 is LNHNV, CDR2 YYDKDF (reference sequence). With 0 bases removed from V and 3 bases from J, the gap between germline ends came to 14 bases.

The rearrangement joins TRBV18 to TRBJ2-7; 7 positions match TRBD1. Germline V gene data show CDR1 as KGHSH and CDR2 as LQKENI. V lost 5 bases to trimming and J lost 3 bases; unmatched junction nucleotides: 13. The length of the CDR3 is 16 residues. CDR3 nucleotide sequence: TGTGCCAGCTCATCGACTCCTCAGGGGGAGTACTACGAGCAGTACTTC. Translation: CASSSTPQGEYYEQYF.

The rearrangement joins TRBV7-9 to TRBJ1-6; 7 nucleotides line up with TRBD1. V lost 0 bases to trimming and J lost 7 bases; unmatched junction nucleotides: 6. The CDR3 is 16 residues long. Per the germline V gene, CDR1 is SEHNR and CDR2 is FQNEAQ (reference sequence). The CDR3: CASSLAEGQRNSPLHF. The CDR3 bases are TGTGCCAGCAGCTTAGCCGAGGGACAGAGGAATTCACCCCTCCACTTT.

V gene TRBV30 combines with J gene TRBJ2-5, with 12 bases lining up with TRBD2. Germline V gene sequence: CDR1 GTSNPN, CDR2 SVGIG (reference sequence). This CDR3 has 14 residues. The V segment lost 5 bases and the J segment 5 bases; nucleotides outside the gene matches: 6. This CDR3 is CAWGTSGGTETQYF. The DNA of the CDR3 is TGTGCCTGGGGAACTAGCGGGGGGACGGAGACCCAGTACTTC.

This chain uses TRBV7-2 with TRBJ2-5, with 14 positions matching TRBD2. Trimming cost V 4 bases and J 2 bases; bases outside gene matches: 6. CDR1 and CDR2 (germline): SGHTA, FQGNSA. This CDR3 is built from 17 residues. CDR3 amino acids: CASSWGTSGGFQETQYF. The CDR3 bases are TGTGCCAGCAGCTGGGGGACTAGCGGGGGATTTCAAGAGACCCAGTACTTC.

The V and J genes are TRBV6-1 and TRBJ1-1; 9 nucleotides line up with TRBD1. Germline V gene sequence: CDR1 MNHNS, CDR2 SASEGT. The ends lost 6 bases at V and 4 bases at J; junction bases unmatched: 9. CDR3 length equals 15 residues. This chain's CDR3 is CASREQGAEGTEAFF. In DNA, the CDR3 is TGTGCCAGCAGGGAACAGGGGGCTGAGGGCACTGAAGCTTTCTTT.

V gene TRBV27 combines with J gene TRBJ2-5; a weak D match, TRBD1 (6 bases). V lost 5 bases to trimming and J lost 5 bases, with 24 bases between them. From germline, CDR1 is MNHEY and CDR2 SMNVEV (reference sequence). The CDR3 has 17 residues. This CDR3 is CASSQSPTYGGRETQYF. The DNA for the CDR3 is TGTGCCAGCAGTCAAAGCCCGACGTATGGGGGCCGGGAGACCCAGTACTTC.

The chain couples TRBV18 to TRBJ2-3, with a tentative D call TRBD1 (6 bases). V was trimmed by 3 bases and J by 2 bases, leaving 15 bases between them. The CDR3 spans 16 residues. Germline V gives CDR1 KGHSH, CDR2 LQKENI. The CDR3 DNA reads TGTGCCAGCTCACCTATGGCAGGGACACTCACAGATACGCAGTATTTT. Encoded protein: CASSPMAGTLTDTQYF.

This rearrangement joins TRBV7-9 to TRBJ1-6; no clear D gene. The length of the CDR3 is 15 residues. V lost 5 bases to trimming and J lost 5 bases, with 13 bases between them. Germline V gives CDR1 SEHNR, CDR2 FQNEAQ (reference sequence). CDR3 DNA sequence: TGTGCCAGCAGCATCTGGACGGGAGATAATTCACCCCTCCACTTT. Protein product: CASSIWTGDNSPLHF. Based on the CDR3 plus reference TRBV7-9 and TRBJ1-6, the full variable domain is DTGVSQNPRHKITKRGQNVTFRCDPISEHNRLYWYRQTLGQGPEFLTYFQNEAQLEKSRLLSDRFSAERPKGSFSTLEIQRTEQGDSAMYLCASSIWTGDNSPLHFGNGTRLTVT.

V and J are TRBV11-2 and TRBJ2-7; tentative D call: TRBD1 (6 bases). The germline V gene has CDR1 SGHAT and CDR2 FQNNGV. This CDR3 has 15 residues. Trimming stripped 5 bases from V and 1 base from J, with 15 bases between. In DNA, the CDR3 is TGTGCCAGCAGCATTAACAGGGATGTGTCCTACGAGCAGTACTTC. It yields the protein CASSINRDVSYEQYF. The whole variable domain, remainder taken from reference TRBV11-2 and TRBJ2-7, is EAGVAQSPRYKIIEKRQSVAFWCNPISGHATLYWYQQILGQGPKLLIQFQNNGVVDDSQLPKDRFSAERLKGVDSTLKIQPAKLEDSAVYLCASSINRDVSYEQYFGPGTRLTVT.

The chain has TRBV18 and TRBJ2-5, with TRBD1 matching over 8 bases. V lost 2 bases, J lost 2 bases, and 1 base stayed unmatched. This CDR3 has 14 amino acids. CDR1 is KGHSH, CDR2 LQKENI, per germline. CDR3 region: CASSPTGGQETQYF. The DNA for the CDR3 is TGTGCCAGCTCACCAACAGGGGGTCAAGAGACCCAGTACTTC.